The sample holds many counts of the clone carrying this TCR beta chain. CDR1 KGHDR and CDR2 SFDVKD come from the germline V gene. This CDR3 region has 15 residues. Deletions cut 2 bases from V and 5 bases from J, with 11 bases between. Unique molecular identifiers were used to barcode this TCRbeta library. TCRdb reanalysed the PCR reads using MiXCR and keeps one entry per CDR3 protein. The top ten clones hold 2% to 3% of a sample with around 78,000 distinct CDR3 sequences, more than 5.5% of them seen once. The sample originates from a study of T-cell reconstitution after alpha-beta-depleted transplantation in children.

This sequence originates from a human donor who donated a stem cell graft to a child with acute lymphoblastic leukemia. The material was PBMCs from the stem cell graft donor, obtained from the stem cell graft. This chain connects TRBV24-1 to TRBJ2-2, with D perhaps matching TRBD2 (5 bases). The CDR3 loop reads CATSDSTKNTGELFF. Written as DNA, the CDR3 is TGTGCCACCAGTGATTCGACTAAGAATACCGGGGAGCTGTTTTTT.